This TCR beta chain was identified in a study of cytomegalovirus exposure and HLA in healthy donors. Germline-derived CDR1 and CDR2 are ENHRY and SYGVKD. This CDR3 is built from 14 residues. V shed 0 bases and J 11 bases; nucleotides not matched to a gene: 6. Primers: 60 Vbeta forward and 13 Jbeta reverse. Repertoires were generated with immunoSEQ multiplex PCR, while TCRdb's copy carries only in-frame clones and drops some. The repertoire includes around 190,000 clones, approximately 86% of them detected once, and less than 0.35% sits in the top ten. This receptor was obtained from a woman aged 30 to 39 in good health and CMV-seronegative. The chain carries TRBV10-3 and TRBJ1-5; 8 bases are a match to TRBD1. Sample: PBMCs. CDR3 sequence: CAISESGQVYTQHF. DNA for the CDR3: TGTGCCATCAGTGAGTCGGGACAGGTTTATACCCAGCATTTT.